Reported below is one T cell receptor (beta chain). Its antigen is not known. This sample was included in a study of T cell responses to AZD1222 COVID-19 vaccine. Study-level results: In the spike-specific TCR repertoire, nearly half reportedly target unmutated variant regions. Baseline serostatus was positive in only six AZD1222 recipients.

Germline V CDR1 and CDR2: SGHAT, FQNNGV. This CDR3 region has 14 residues. V lost 5 bases and J 1 base, leaving 6 bases between the germline ends. TCRdb keeps only in-frame clones here, not all; method: immunoSEQ multiplex PCR. Among roughly 160,000 clones listed, roughly nine tenths were seen once. The source is an adult in good health. This sequence joins TRBV11-2 and TRBJ2-6; D is unresolved. The sample was peripheral blood, taken on day 0 of AZD1222 vaccination. As DNA, the CDR3 is TGTGCCAGCAGCCCTCTATCTGGGGCCAACGTCCTGACTTTC. Translated: CASSPLSGANVLTF. The whole variable domain, filled in from reference TRBV11-2 and TRBJ2-6, reads EAGVAQSPRYKIIEKRQSVAFWCNPISGHATLYWYQQILGQGPKLLIQFQNNGVVDDSQLPKDRFSAERLKGVDSTLKIQPAKLEDSAVYLCASSPLSGANVLTFGAGSRLTVL.